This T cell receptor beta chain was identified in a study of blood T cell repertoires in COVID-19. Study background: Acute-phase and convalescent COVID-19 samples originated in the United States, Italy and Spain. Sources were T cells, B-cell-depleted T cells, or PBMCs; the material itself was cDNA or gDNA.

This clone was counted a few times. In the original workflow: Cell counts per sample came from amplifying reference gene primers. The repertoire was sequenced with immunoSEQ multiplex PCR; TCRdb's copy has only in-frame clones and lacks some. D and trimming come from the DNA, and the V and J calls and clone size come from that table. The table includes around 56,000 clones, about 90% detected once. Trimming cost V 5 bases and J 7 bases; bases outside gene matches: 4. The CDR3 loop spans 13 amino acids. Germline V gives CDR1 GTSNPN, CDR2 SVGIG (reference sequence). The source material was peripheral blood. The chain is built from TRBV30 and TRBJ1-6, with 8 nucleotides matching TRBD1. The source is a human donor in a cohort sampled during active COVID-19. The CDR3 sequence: CAWGQGWNSPLHF. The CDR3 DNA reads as TGTGCCTGGGGACAGGGTTGGAATTCACCCCTCCACTTT.